These 24 T cell receptor beta chains were all obtained from the same sample, sequenced in a study of blood T cells in healthy people across ages. For the second PCR, which ran for roughly 7 to 11 cycles, a sample-barcoded 5' primer and a J-beta primer mix were used. TCRdb re-called the 5' RACE reads with MiXCR, one entry per CDR3 protein. The sample records about 830,000 distinct CDR3 sequences, around 68% being singletons. The sample consisted of blood. These receptors all come from a man aged 30-40 years in good health.

This chain joins TRBV7-2 and TRBJ2-7; TRBD1 agrees at 7 bases. Germline trimming cut 4 bases from V and 1 base from J; bases unmatched to any gene: 10. Germline V gives CDR1 SGHTA, CDR2 FQGNSA. The CDR3 runs 16 residues. The CDR3 here is CASSSRRQGVSYEQYF. The CDR3 coding sequence is TGTGCCAGCAGCTCCCGCAGACAGGGAGTGTCCTACGAGCAGTACTTC.

The chain couples TRBV28 to TRBJ2-7, with a tentative D call TRBD2 (6 bases). Between the trimmed V and J ends, which lost 2 bases and 7 bases, there was a span of 18 bases. CDR1 MDHEN and CDR2 SYDVKM come from the germline V gene. The CDR3 consists of 15 residues. CDR3 amino acids: CASSLDTIGGNEQYF. In DNA form, the CDR3 reads TGTGCCAGCAGTTTAGACACGATAGGAGGGAATGAGCAGTACTTC.

This clonotype was found a few times. The rearrangement uses TRBV20-1 and TRBJ2-7; no firm D call. The CDR3 extends over 14 amino acids. V was shortened by 0 bases and J by 3 bases, with 12 bases between the two germline ends. CDR1 is DFQATT, CDR2 SNEGSKA, per germline (reference sequence). CDR3 DNA sequence: TGCAGTGCTAGAGACAGGACGACTTACTACGAGCAGTACTTC. It specifies CSARDRTTYYEQYF.

The V and J genes are TRBV12-3 or TRBV12-4 and TRBJ1-1; D is ambiguous. Trimming removed 6 bases at V and 1 base at J, with 9 bases between. This CDR3 is built from 13 residues. The CDR3 loop reads CASRPNRNTEAFF. The DNA of the CDR3 is TGTGCCAGCAGACCTAACAGGAACACTGAAGCTTTCTTT.

V and J are TRBV9 and TRBJ2-7; D is uncertain. CDR1 and CDR2 from the germline V gene are SGDLS and YYNGEE. This CDR3 has 12 amino acids. V dropped 4 bases and J dropped 3 bases, with 8 bases sitting between them. The CDR3 region has the DNA TGTGCCAGCAGCTTCTACCACTACGAGCAGTACTTC. Translation gives CASSFYHYEQYF.

This clonotype was counted only a few times. V and J are TRBV7-3 and TRBJ1-1; D possibly corresponds to TRBD1 (5 bases). Trimming took off 3 bases at V and 2 bases at J, with 13 bases between the two ends. In germline, CDR1 is SGHTA, CDR2 FQGTGA. This CDR3 contains 15 residues. This CDR3 reads CASSFQGGDNTEAFF. The CDR3 coding sequence is TGTGCCAGCAGCTTCCAGGGTGGGGATAACACTGAAGCTTTCTTT.

J is TRBJ2-7 and V is TRBV5-6; D is ambiguous. The J call may be faulty, since TRBJ2-5 better matches the DNA end. The CDR3 contains 16 residues. Germline assignment: CDR1 SGHDT and CDR2 YYEEEE. The CDR3 DNA follows: TGTGCCAGCAGCGAGCTACTGGCAGCCGGAAAAGAGACCCAGTACTTC. This gives the protein CASSELLAAGKETQYF.

The table lists this clonotype with a few counts. The rearrangement joins TRBV5-1 to TRBJ2-5; the D gene is possibly TRBD2 (7 bases). The DNA end lines up better with TRBJ2-7; the J call may be wrong. The CDR3 totals 15 residues. Per germline, CDR1 SGHRS and CDR2 YFSETQ. CDR3: CASSASGTPHDEQYF. CDR3 DNA sequence: TGCGCCAGCAGCGCCAGCGGGACACCGCACGACGAGCAGTACTTC.

The V call is TRBV6-5, the J call TRBJ2-1; 7 bases match TRBD1. CDR1 is MNHEY, CDR2 SVGAGI, per germline. V dropped 6 bases and J dropped 1; count of bases not matched to a gene: 6. The CDR3 loop spans 15 amino acids. This CDR3 reads CASRRDRWSYNEQFF. The CDR3 bases are TGTGCCAGCAGAAGGGACAGATGGTCCTACAATGAGCAGTTCTTC.

The CDR3 sequence: CASRVDSRWETQYF. As DNA, the CDR3 is TGTGCCAGCAGGGTAGACAGTCGGTGGGAGACCCAGTACTTC. This rearrangement joins TRBV7-2 to TRBJ2-5; D may be TRBD1 (5 bases). Germline V lookup: CDR1 SGHTA, CDR2 FQGNSA. The CDR3 runs to 14 residues. V was trimmed by 6 bases and J by 5 bases, leaving 16 bases between them.

The rearrangement links TRBV9 to TRBJ2-1; 7 nucleotides match TRBD2. Germline V gene lookup returns CDR1 SGDLS and CDR2 YYNGEE. The CDR3 extends over 16 amino acids. Trimming cost V 0 bases and J 9 bases; bases outside gene matches: 12. The CDR3 DNA reads TGTGCCAGCAGCGTAGTGGCAACAGGTGGGGGGGGTGAGCAGTTCTTC. This gives the protein CASSVVATGGGGEQFF.

V is TRBV10-3 and J is TRBJ2-7; 7 positions match TRBD1. The tail of the sequence fits TRBJ2-5 better, so the J call may be wrong. The CDR3 totals 13 residues. Germline V gene lookup returns CDR1 ENHRY and CDR2 SYGVKD. CDR3 nucleotides: TGTGCCATCGGTTCAGGGGGTCGGGAGACCCAGTACTTC. As protein: CAIGSGGRETQYF.

V gene TRBV10-3 combines with J gene TRBJ2-1; D tentatively fits TRBD1 or TRBD2 (5 bases each). With 4 bases removed from V and 13 bases from J, the gap between germline ends came to 17 bases. CDR3 size: 13 residues. Germline V gene data show CDR1 as ENHRY and CDR2 as SYGVKD. The CDR3 nucleotides read TGTGCCATCAGTGCTGACTTCGGGACCGGTCAGTTCTTC. Encoded protein: CAISADFGTGQFF.

This chain connects TRBV20-1 to TRBJ2-5; 9 bases fit TRBD1. V gave up 6 bases and J gave up 5 bases; unmatched junction bases: 13. The CDR3 extends over 15 amino acids. Germline lookup yields CDR1 DFQATT and CDR2 SNEGSKA (reference sequence). This CDR3 is CSARGGTGTGETQYF. The CDR3 DNA reads TGCAGTGCCCGAGGGGGGACAGGGACTGGGGAGACCCAGTACTTC.

About this clonotype: A read error may explain this, as a much larger clone is one base away. The chain combines TRBV4-2 with TRBJ1-4; D is uncertain. CDR1 and CDR2 (germline): LGHNA, YNFKEQ. V lost 4 bases and J lost 7, with 13 bases in between. CDR3 length: 14 amino acids. The CDR3 region is CASSPGIEGEKLFF. The CDR3, as DNA: TGTGCCAGCAGCCCGGGGATCGAGGGTGAAAAACTGTTTTTT.

V gene TRBV27 combines with J gene TRBJ1-1; D not resolved. Germline lookup yields CDR1 MNHEY and CDR2 SMNVEV (reference sequence). V was clipped by 0 bases and J by 4 bases, with 6 bases between them. The CDR3 covers 13 residues. CDR3 sequence: CASSLSGRTEAFF. DNA for the CDR3: TGTGCCAGCAGTTTATCGGGCCGCACTGAAGCTTTCTTT.

The chain couples TRBV5-1 to TRBJ1-6; TRBD1 is a possible D gene (6 bases). V dropped 0 bases and J dropped 8 bases, with 9 bases sitting between them. The CDR3 extends over 14 amino acids. Per germline, CDR1 SGHRS and CDR2 YFSETQ. The CDR3 here is CASSLGQEDSPLHF. CDR3 DNA: TGCGCCAGCAGCTTGGGACAGGAGGATTCACCCCTCCACTTT.

A single count supports this clonotype. A much larger clone sits a single nucleotide away, making a read error possible. The rearrangement links TRBV4-2 to TRBJ2-6, with TRBD1 matching over 7 bases. Germline assignment: CDR1 LGHNA and CDR2 YNFKEQ. The CDR3 spans 15 residues. For the CDR3, the DNA is TGTGCCAGCAACCAACCCGGACAGGTGCCCAACGTCCTGACTTTC. As protein: CASNQPGQVPNVLTF.

The rearrangement uses TRBV7-9 and TRBJ2-4, with D perhaps matching TRBD1 (6 bases). The tail of the sequence fits TRBJ2-7 better, so the J call may be wrong. There are 15 residues in the CDR3. Germline values: CDR1 SEHNR, CDR2 FQNEAQ (reference sequence). The CDR3 loop reads CASSSPETGYYEQYF. For the CDR3, the DNA is TGTGCCAGCAGCTCTCCCGAGACAGGCTACTACGAGCAGTACTTC.

This clonotype showed up just once. The CDR3 DNA reads TGTGCCAGCATGCAGGGGCCAAATCAGCCCCAGCATTTT. Its translation is CASMQGPNQPQHF. The chain recombines TRBV6-6 with TRBJ1-5; tentatively, D is TRBD1 (6 bases). From germline, CDR1 is MNHNY and CDR2 SVGAGI (reference sequence). CDR3 length: 13 residues. The germline V and J ends were trimmed by 7 bases and 4 bases, with 11 bases remaining between them.

This clonotype was found many times. This rearrangement joins TRBV6-2 or TRBV6-3 to TRBJ2-7; D gene ambiguous. The germline V and J ends were trimmed by 5 bases and 3 bases, with 5 bases remaining between them. The CDR3 length is 11 residues. Germline loops: CDR1 MNHEY, CDR2 SVGEGT. Here the CDR3 DNA reads TGTGCCAGCAGTAACTTCTACGAGCAGTACTTC. It codes for CASSNFYEQYF.

Worth noting for this clonotype: The junction shows a germline mismatch at one end, possibly a read error. The gene calls are TRBV5-1 and TRBJ2-1; D perhaps matches TRBD1 (6 bases). The CDR3 loop spans 15 amino acids. Germline loops: CDR1 SGHRS, CDR2 YFSETQ. CDR3: CASSLETGYYNEQFF. The DNA for the CDR3 is TGCGCCAGTAGCTTGGAGACAGGTTACTACAATGAGCAGTTCTTC.

The V and J genes are TRBV6-2 or TRBV6-3 and TRBJ2-5; 9 bases agree with TRBD1. The J call may be wrong; the DNA end is better matched by TRBJ2-7. The CDR3 has 13 amino acids. Germline CDR1 MNHEY, CDR2 SVGEGT. CDR3 sequence reads: CASTRTGAVEQYF. CDR3 in DNA: TGTGCCAGCACCCGGACAGGGGCGGTCGAGCAGTACTTC.

The chain links TRBV2 to TRBJ2-2, with 7 positions matching TRBD1. The germline gives CDR1 SNHLY, CDR2 FYNNEI. The CDR3 has 16 amino acids. The J segment lost 5 bases and the V segment lost 1 base, leaving 7 bases of the junction unmatched. CDR3 loop: CASSEDRDSRTGELFF. CDR3 sequence (DNA): TGTGCCAGCAGTGAAGATCGGGACAGCAGGACCGGGGAGCTGTTTTTT.